Following are 10 T cell receptor beta chains from one sample sequenced in a study of identical twins. TCRdb used MiXCR to reprocess the 5' RACE reads, holding one entry per CDR3 protein. The sample lists about 570,000 distinct CDR3 sequences, roughly 9.5% occurring once. This sample also belongs to another study, concerning yellow fever vaccine responses in identical twins.

Sequenced: PBMCs. The receptors originated from a woman aged 18-30 years in good health.

This clonotype has just a few counts. The CDR3, as DNA: TGTGCCAGCTACCTCGAGGGGGGAACGGGGAACAATGAGCAGTTCTTC. Protein: CASYLEGGTGNNEQFF. V gene TRBV27 combines with J gene TRBJ2-1; perhaps D is TRBD1 or TRBD2 (6 bases each). The CDR3 totals 16 residues. V dropped 8 bases and J dropped 5 bases, with 22 bases sitting between them. The germline V gene encodes CDR1 MNHEY and CDR2 SMNVEV (reference sequence).

The gene calls are TRBV28 and TRBJ2-1, with D tentatively TRBD2 (7 bases). The germline V and J ends were trimmed by 7 bases and 2 bases, with 18 bases remaining between them. The length of the CDR3 is 16 residues. The germline CDR1 and CDR2 sequences are MDHEN and SYDVKM. CDR3: CASTIEGGTTYNEQFF. CDR3 DNA: TGTGCCAGCACCATAGAGGGGGGGACTACCTACAATGAGCAGTTCTTC.

This clonotype was counted at least ten times. The chain is built from TRBV2 and TRBJ2-7; 7 bases are a match to TRBD2. The CDR3 totals 14 residues. Germline V gives CDR1 SNHLY, CDR2 FYNNEI. The V segment lost 3 bases and the J segment 5 bases; nucleotides outside the gene matches: 7. The CDR3 coding sequence is TGTGCCAGCAGTGACCGTGGACTAGTTCACGAGCAGTACTTC. It codes for CASSDRGLVHEQYF.

The rearrangement joins TRBV7-8 to TRBJ2-3, with 7 bases matching TRBD2. The CDR3 length is 14 residues. Germline V CDR1 and CDR2: SGHVS, FQNEAQ. J gave up 3 bases and V 4 bases, and 4 bases lay outside the gene matches. In DNA, the CDR3 is TGTGCCAGCAGCTGGTTTAGCGGGACAGATACGCAGTATTTT. Protein product: CASSWFSGTDTQYF.

This clonotype was picked up many times. CDR3 DNA: TGCGCCAGCAGAACAGCGGGAGCGGATAACAAGAACCCCACAGATACGCAGTATTTT. This sequence encodes CASRTAGADNKNPTDTQYF. The chain uses TRBV10-2 and TRBJ2-3; 8 bases are shared with TRBD2. V lost 6 bases, J lost 2 bases, and 19 bases stayed unmatched. CDR3 length equals 19 residues. The V gene's germline CDR1 is WSHSY and CDR2 SAAADI.

This clonotype was detected a few times. The rearrangement joins TRBV12-3 or TRBV12-4 to TRBJ2-3; D possibly corresponds to TRBD1 (6 bases). The CDR3 is 16 residues long. The V gene lost 6 bases and the J gene lost 2 bases, with 18 bases spanning the gap. The CDR3 DNA reads TGTGCCAGCAGGGGAGTGGACAGCGAAATCACAGATACGCAGTATTTT. Its protein is CASRGVDSEITDTQYF.

This clonotype was seen a handful of times. J is TRBJ2-2 and V is TRBV7-2; 7 positions match TRBD2. Germline CDR1 SGHTA, CDR2 FQGNSA. The CDR3 is 17 residues long. V lost 3 bases and J lost 3; bases outside the gene matches: 10. The CDR3 loop is CASSLTGTMEYTGELFF. CDR3 DNA: TGTGCCAGCAGCTTGACCGGGACTATGGAATACACCGGGGAGCTGTTTTTT.

Only a few counts were recorded for this clonotype. CDR3 sequence reads: CASSLYLGTGKETQYF. The CDR3 DNA follows: TGTGCCAGCAGTTTATATCTTGGGACAGGGAAAGAGACCCAGTACTTC. This rearrangement joins TRBV27 to TRBJ2-5, with 9 bases matching TRBD1. The CDR3 consists of 16 residues. The germline V gene encodes CDR1 MNHEY and CDR2 SMNVEV (reference sequence). The junction had 6 bases not matched to a gene; V was cut back by 1 base and J by 3 bases.

In its sample, this clonotype was seen once. This chain links TRBV20-1 with TRBJ2-3; D is ambiguous. CDR1 DFQATT and CDR2 SNEGSKA come from the germline V gene (reference sequence). CDR3 length equals 14 residues. Trimming left V 6 bases short and J 2 bases short, with 15 bases between. DNA of the CDR3: TGCAGTGCGCAGTTGGGTTCACTCACAGATACGCAGTATTTT. Residues: CSAQLGSLTDTQYF.

The rearrangement joins TRBV18 to TRBJ1-2, with D unresolved. CDR1 and CDR2 (germline): KGHSH, LQKENI. Trimming stripped 2 bases from V and 6 bases from J, with 16 bases between. This CDR3 is 15 amino acids long. CDR3 loop: CASSPSVDTSNGYTF. The CDR3 DNA reads as TGTGCCAGCTCACCAAGCGTCGACACTTCAAATGGCTACACCTTC.